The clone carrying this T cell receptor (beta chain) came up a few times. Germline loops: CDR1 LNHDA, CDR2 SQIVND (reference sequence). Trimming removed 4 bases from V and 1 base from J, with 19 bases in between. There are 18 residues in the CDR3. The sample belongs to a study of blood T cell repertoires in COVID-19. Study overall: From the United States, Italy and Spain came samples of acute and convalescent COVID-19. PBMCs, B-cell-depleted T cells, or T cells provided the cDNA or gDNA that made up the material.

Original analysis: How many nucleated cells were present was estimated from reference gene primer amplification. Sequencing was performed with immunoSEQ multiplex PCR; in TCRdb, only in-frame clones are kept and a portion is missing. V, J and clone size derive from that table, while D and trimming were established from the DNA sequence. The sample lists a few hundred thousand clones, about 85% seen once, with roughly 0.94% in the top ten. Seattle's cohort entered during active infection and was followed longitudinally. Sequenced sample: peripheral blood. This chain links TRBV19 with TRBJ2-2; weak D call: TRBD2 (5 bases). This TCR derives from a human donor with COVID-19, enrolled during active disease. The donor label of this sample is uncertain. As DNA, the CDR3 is TGTGCCAGTAGTAGAGGGCTAGCCATCTATAAGAACACCGGGGAGCTGTTTTTT. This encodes CASSRGLAIYKNTGELFF.